A single sample gave rise to the 10 T cell receptor beta chains below, sequenced in a study of blood T cell repertoires in COVID-19. TCRdb's copy holds only in-frame clones and misses some; the assay was immunoSEQ multiplex PCR. Of about 320,000 clones listed, around 80% are singletons. The sample was peripheral blood. The receptor set was obtained from a woman in her forties or fifties with acute or convalescent COVID-19.

The V gene is TRBV7-9, the J gene TRBJ2-2; D unclear. Between the trimmed V and J ends, which lost 3 bases and 0 bases, there was a span of 14 bases. Germline CDR1 is SEHNR and CDR2 is FQNEAQ (reference sequence). This CDR3 has 17 amino acids. Written as DNA, the CDR3 is TGTGCCAGCAGCTTGCCCGACAAAAAACCGAACACCGGGGAGCTGTTTTTT. As protein: CASSLPDKKPNTGELFF.

This clone was counted a few times. The chain is built from TRBV5-1 and TRBJ2-7, with a possible D match to TRBD2 (6 bases). The germline gives CDR1 SGHRS, CDR2 YFSETQ. This CDR3 region has 15 residues. The V end was cut by 4 bases, the J end by 0 bases, with 14 bases between. The CDR3 loop reads CASSQGLASSYEQYF. In nucleotides, the CDR3 is TGCGCCAGCAGCCAGGGACTGGCGAGCTCCTACGAGCAGTACTTC. Full variable domain (rest looked up from reference TRBV5-1 and TRBJ2-7): KAGVTQTPRYLIKTRGQQVTLSCSPISGHRSVSWYQQTPGQGLQFLFEYFSETQRNKGNFPGRFSGRQFSNSRSEMNVSTLELGDSALYLCASSQGLASSYEQYFGPGTRLTVT.

The chain recombines TRBV3-1 (or the pseudogene TRBV3-2) with TRBJ1-6; no reliable D call. This CDR3 region has 16 residues. The V gene lost 4 bases and the J gene lost 0 bases, with 10 bases spanning the gap. CDR1 is LGHDT, CDR2 YNNKEL, per germline (reference sequence). CDR3 region: CASSPSLSSYNSPLHF. As DNA, the CDR3 is TGTGCCAGCAGCCCTTCCTTGAGCTCCTATAATTCACCCCTCCACTTT.

The chain joins TRBV5-4 to TRBJ1-4; possible D gene TRBD1, 5 bases. The germline V gene encodes CDR1 SGHNT and CDR2 YYREEE (reference sequence). CDR3 length: 16 amino acids. V was trimmed by 0 bases and J by 7 bases, leaving 16 bases between them. As DNA, the CDR3 is TGTGCCAGCAGCTTGGGGGGCCAGGGTTCGGGTGAAAAACTGTTTTTT. Protein: CASSLGGQGSGEKLFF.

CDR3: CASSPIQGHPEKLFF. The CDR3, as DNA: TGTGCCAGTAGTCCCATCCAGGGTCATCCTGAAAAACTGTTTTTT. The chain is built from TRBV19 and TRBJ1-4, with a weak D call TRBD1 (5 bases). The CDR3 covers 15 residues. The germline CDR1 and CDR2 sequences are LNHDA and SQIVND (reference sequence). Trimming took off 5 bases at V and 7 bases at J, with 17 bases between the two ends.

This clone was recorded once. The chain links TRBV3-1 (or the pseudogene TRBV3-2) to TRBJ2-3, with TRBD2 matching 13 bases. This CDR3 is 17 amino acids long. The V segment lost 4 bases and the J segment 2 bases; nucleotides outside the gene matches: 6. The germline gives CDR1 LGHDT, CDR2 YNNKEL (reference sequence). The CDR3 region has the DNA TGTGCCAGCAGCCTCTCCGGGACTAGCGGGGTCACAGATACGCAGTATTTT. Amino acid sequence: CASSLSGTSGVTDTQYF.

The chain links TRBV7-3 to TRBJ2-3; 9 bases are shared with TRBD2. CDR3 length equals 15 residues. J was trimmed by 2 bases and V by 1 base; bases with no gene match: 1. Looked up from germline, CDR1 is SGHTA and CDR2 is FQGTGA. In DNA, the CDR3 is TGTGCCAGCAGCTTAATAGCGGGGGCCACAGATACGCAGTATTTT. Translation gives CASSLIAGATDTQYF.

This clone was seen only once. The CDR3 region has the DNA TGTGCCAGCAGCTTGGCGGGTCGCACGTCCTCCTACAATGAGCAGTTCTTC. Encoded protein: CASSLAGRTSSYNEQFF. The J gene is TRBJ2-1, the V gene TRBV5-6; D is uncertain. Per germline, CDR1 SGHDT and CDR2 YYEEEE. The CDR3 loop spans 17 amino acids. Trimming left V 0 bases short and J 0 bases short, with 13 bases between.

The chain is built from TRBV29-1 and TRBJ2-7; the D gene is possibly TRBD2 (5 bases). Trimming removed 6 bases from V and 3 bases from J, with 12 bases in between. CDR1 and CDR2 (germline): SQVTM, ANQGSEA. The CDR3 runs to 12 residues. The CDR3 region has the DNA TGCAGCGTAGATTTAAGCGGCTACGAGCAGTACTTC. This sequence encodes CSVDLSGYEQYF.

This clone was counted a few times. The chain carries TRBV6-2 or TRBV6-3 and TRBJ2-7; tentative D call: TRBD2 (6 bases). V gave up 6 bases and J gave up 2 bases, with 14 bases separating them. CDR3 length equals 14 residues. From germline, CDR1 is MNHEY and CDR2 SVGEGT. The CDR3: CASSPGLNTYEQYV. DNA for the CDR3: TGTGCCAGCAGCCCCGGACTAAACACCTACGAGCAGTACGTC.